The 13 T cell receptor beta chains below all came from one sample that was sequenced in a study of early T cells in non-severe SARS-CoV-2 infection. TCRdb passed the 5' RACE reads through MiXCR, listing each CDR3 protein once. The table records approximately 76,000 distinct CDR3 sequences, 11% of them present only once. The sample was whole blood. The receptor set was obtained from an adult who was a healthcare worker with PCR-confirmed SARS-CoV-2 infection or an uninfected control (not recorded which).

The chain recombines TRBV4-2 with TRBJ1-5, with 10 bases matching TRBD1. Per germline, CDR1 LGHNA and CDR2 YNFKEQ. With 5 bases clipped from V and 6 bases from J, the junction kept 4 bases outside the gene matches. This CDR3 has 14 amino acids. This CDR3 reads CASSGQGGVQPQHF. CDR3 nucleotides: TGTGCCAGCAGCGGACAGGGGGGGGTTCAGCCCCAGCATTTT.

This clonotype showed up many times. This chain links TRBV19 with TRBJ2-2, with a tentative D call TRBD1 (5 bases). The CDR3 extends over 13 amino acids. Deletions cut 7 bases from V and 6 bases from J, with 12 bases between. Germline CDR1 is LNHDA and CDR2 is SQIVND (reference sequence). In DNA form, the CDR3 reads TGTGCCAGTAAGACCAGGGTTGCCGGGGAGCTGTTTTTT. Encoded protein: CASKTRVAGELFF.

This clonotype was seen many times. This rearrangement joins TRBV7-2 to TRBJ2-7; D remains unclear. Trimming took off 5 bases at V and 3 bases at J, with 11 bases between the two ends. The CDR3 extends over 13 amino acids. The germline CDR1 and CDR2 sequences are SGHTA and FQGNSA. The CDR3 nucleotides read TGTGCCAGCAGCCCGCAAAATAGCTACGAGCAGTACTTC. This translates into CASSPQNSYEQYF.

The chain carries TRBV27 and TRBJ2-5; D may be TRBD1 (5 bases). Trimming pared 2 bases from V and 4 bases from J, leaving 23 bases between. CDR1 is MNHEY, CDR2 SMNVEV, per germline (reference sequence). This CDR3 spans 18 amino acids. The DNA for the CDR3 is TGTGCCAGCAGTTTACAGGGTGGTAGGGAAGTATCAGGAGAGACCCAGTACTTC. Translation: CASSLQGGREVSGETQYF.

A single count supports this clonotype. The V gene is TRBV29-1, the J gene TRBJ1-3; TRBD1 might be the D (6 bases). The CDR3 covers 14 residues. The germline CDR1 and CDR2 sequences are SQVTM and ANQGSEA. Trimming removed 3 bases from V and 2 bases from J, with 11 bases in between. This chain's CDR3 is CSVEPWTAGNTIYF. CDR3 coding DNA: TGCAGCGTTGAGCCGTGGACAGCTGGAAACACCATATATTTT.

A note on this clonotype: This could be a read error, since a much larger clone is one nucleotide away. The chain employs TRBV10-3 and TRBJ2-3, with a weak D call TRBD1 (6 bases). Germline CDR1 ENHRY, CDR2 SYGVKD. This CDR3 has 14 residues. For the CDR3, the DNA is TGTGCCATCAGTGCGGGGCAGGGGATAGATGCGCAGTATTTT. Translated, it gives CAISAGQGIDAQYF.

This clonotype was detected many times. V and J are TRBV5-1 and TRBJ2-7, with D possibly called TRBD1 or TRBD2 (5 bases each). The V end was cut by 4 bases, the J end by 1 base, with 18 bases between. This CDR3 has 16 residues. Germline CDR1 reads SGHRS; CDR2 reads YFSETQ. The CDR3 bases are TGCGCCAGCAGCCTGGGTTCCCGGGACGGATCCTACGAGCAGTACTTC. Amino acid sequence: CASSLGSRDGSYEQYF. Filled out from reference TRBV5-1 and TRBJ2-7, the complete variable domain reads KAGVTQTPRYLIKTRGQQVTLSCSPISGHRSVSWYQQTPGQGLQFLFEYFSETQRNKGNFPGRFSGRQFSNSRSEMNVSTLELGDSALYLCASSLGSRDGSYEQYFGPGTRLTVT.

This clonotype appeared many times. V and J are TRBV5-6 and TRBJ1-1; TRBD1 matches 7 bases. CDR1 and CDR2 (germline): SGHDT, YYEEEE. V shed 4 bases, J shed 0 bases, and the junction held 9 bases outside the gene matches. The CDR3 runs 16 residues. The CDR3 nucleotides are TGTGCCAGCAGCCCCTTCCGGGACAGCATGAACACTGAAGCTTTCTTT. Translated: CASSPFRDSMNTEAFF.

The table lists this clonotype with a few counts. This chain uses TRBV9 with TRBJ1-1; D unresolved. Per the germline V gene, CDR1 is SGDLS and CDR2 is YYNGEE. This CDR3 region has 16 residues. Deletions cut 4 bases from V and 1 base from J, with 17 bases between. The CDR3 spells CASSPRVQETNTEAFF. The CDR3 bases are TGTGCCAGCAGCCCAAGGGTTCAGGAAACGAACACTGAAGCTTTCTTT.

This clonotype was detected ten times or more. The chain links TRBV7-2 to TRBJ2-1, with D maybe TRBD2 (6 bases). Germline V gene data show CDR1 as SGHTA and CDR2 as FQGNSA. The CDR3 runs 14 residues. V lost 5 bases to trimming and J lost 5 bases, with 13 bases between them. The DNA for the CDR3 is TGTGCCAGCAGCCCAATGTGGGGGGACAATGAGCAGTTCTTC. Its protein product is CASSPMWGDNEQFF.

CDR3 sequence (DNA): TGTGCCAGCAGTTACGCTACAGATAACTATGGCTACACCTTC. This sequence encodes CASSYATDNYGYTF. The chain is built from TRBV6-6 and TRBJ1-2; D unresolved. The CDR3 is 14 residues long. Germline-derived CDR1 and CDR2 are MNHNY and SVGAGI (reference sequence). The ends were cut back, 2 bases at V and 1 base at J, with 8 bases in the middle.

The J gene is TRBJ2-5, the V gene TRBV5-1, with TRBD1 identical over 9 bases. The CDR3 is 15 residues long. Per the germline V gene, CDR1 is SGHRS and CDR2 is YFSETQ. J lost 1 base, V lost 3 bases, and 4 bases had no gene match. The CDR3 loop is CASSSWTGAQETQYF. As DNA, the CDR3 is TGCGCCAGCAGCTCCTGGACAGGGGCCCAAGAGACCCAGTACTTC.

This clonotype has a count of ten or more. The CDR3 DNA reads as TGTGCCAGCAGCCGACTGACAGGGGGACCAGACGAGCAGTACTTC. It yields the protein CASSRLTGGPDEQYF. The chain employs TRBV7-9 and TRBJ2-7; 9 nucleotides align to TRBD1. The germline CDR1 and CDR2 sequences are SEHNR and FQNEAQ (reference sequence). This CDR3 region has 15 residues. With 5 bases clipped from V and 5 bases from J, the junction kept 10 bases outside the gene matches.